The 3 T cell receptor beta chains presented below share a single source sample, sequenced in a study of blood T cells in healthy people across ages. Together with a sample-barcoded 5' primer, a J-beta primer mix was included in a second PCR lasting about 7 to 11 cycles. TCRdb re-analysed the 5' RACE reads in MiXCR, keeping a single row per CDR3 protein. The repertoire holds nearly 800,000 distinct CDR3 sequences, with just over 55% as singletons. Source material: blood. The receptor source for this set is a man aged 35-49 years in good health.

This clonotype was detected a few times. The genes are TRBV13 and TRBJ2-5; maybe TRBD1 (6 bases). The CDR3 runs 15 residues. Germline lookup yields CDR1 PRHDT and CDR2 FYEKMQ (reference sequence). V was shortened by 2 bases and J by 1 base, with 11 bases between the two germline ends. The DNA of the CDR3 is TGTGCCAGCAGCTTACAGCAGGGGATCCAAGAGACCCAGTACTTC. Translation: CASSLQQGIQETQYF.

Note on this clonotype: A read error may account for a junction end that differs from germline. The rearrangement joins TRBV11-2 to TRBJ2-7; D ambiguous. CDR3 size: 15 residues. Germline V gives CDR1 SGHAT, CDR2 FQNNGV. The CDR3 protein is CAGSLDRSFIYEQYF. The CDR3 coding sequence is TGTGCCGGCAGCTTAGATCGCTCCTTTATATACGAGCAGTACTTC. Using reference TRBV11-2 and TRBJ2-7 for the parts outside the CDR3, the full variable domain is EAGVAQSPRYKIIEKRQSVAFWCNPISGHATLYWYQQILGQGPKLLIQFQNNGVVDDSQLPKDRFSAERLKGVDSTLKIQPAKLEDSAVYLCAGSLDRSFIYEQYFGPGTRLTVT.

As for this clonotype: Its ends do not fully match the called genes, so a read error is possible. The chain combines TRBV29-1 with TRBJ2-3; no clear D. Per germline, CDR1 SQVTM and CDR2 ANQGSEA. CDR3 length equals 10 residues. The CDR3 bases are TGCAACGTTCGTGAAGATACGCAGTATTTT. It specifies CNVREDTQYF.